One sample yielded the 32 T cell receptor beta chains listed below, sequenced in a study of CD8 T cells in Susac syndrome (dated by TCRdb to 2018 to 2020). The library was generated by the immunoSEQ multiplex PCR assay. RNA was extracted using the RNeasy kit, and about 0.45 to 1 ug of the RNA was reverse transcribed with random hexamers. TCRdb ran its own pipeline on the public reads, namely fastp trimming at Q25 and MiXCR clone calling, and kept in-frame beta chains. Every distinct CDR3 protein forms one entry, paired with its most common genes and DNA. This sample lists about 430,000 distinct CDR3 sequences; approximately 85% were detected once. More than 0.09% of the sample goes to the ten largest clones. Sequencing was done on a sample of CD8+ T cells from PBMCs. The receptor set was obtained from a human donor with multiple sclerosis.

The chain recombines TRBV10-3 with TRBJ2-7; no reliable D call. Trimming cost V 8 bases and J 0 bases, with 8 bases left between them. The CDR3 spans 12 residues. Germline CDR1 and CDR2: ENHRY and SYGVKD. This CDR3 is CAIAGVSYEQYF. The CDR3 DNA follows: TGTGCCATCGCTGGGGTCTCCTACGAGCAGTACTTC.

This chain connects TRBV3-1 to TRBJ2-5; D not certain. The CDR3 has 16 residues. The V end lost 0 bases, the J end lost 2 bases, and 13 bases lay between the germline ends. Germline V CDR1 and CDR2: LGHDT, YNNKEL (reference sequence). CDR3 amino acids: CASSQDDTADQETQYF. The CDR3 region has the DNA TGTGCCAGCAGCCAAGATGATACGGCGGATCAAGAGACCCAGTACTTC.

The V gene is TRBV4-2, the J gene TRBJ1-1, with a possible D match to TRBD1 (5 bases). The CDR3 is 15 residues long. V dropped 0 bases and J dropped 2 bases, with 10 bases sitting between them. Germline CDR1 and CDR2: LGHNA and YNFKEQ. This chain's CDR3 is CASSQDSGPNTEAFF. For the CDR3, the DNA is TGTGCCAGCAGCCAAGATTCAGGGCCTAACACTGAAGCTTTCTTT.

CDR3 nucleotides: TGTGCCAGCAGCTTACCCCGGGACAGGGGACCCATGAACACTGAAGCTTTCTTT. Translating gives CASSLPRDRGPMNTEAFF. The J gene is TRBJ1-1, the V gene TRBV7-8, with 10 bases that match TRBD1. The CDR3 extends over 18 amino acids. Germline values: CDR1 SGHVS, CDR2 FQNEAQ. V trimming: 2 bases; J trimming: 0 bases; junction bases outside the gene matches: 9.

The chain is built from TRBV20-1 and TRBJ2-1, with 9 bases identical to TRBD2. With 3 bases clipped from V and 1 base from J, the junction kept 7 bases outside the gene matches. Germline V CDR1 and CDR2: DFQATT, SNEGSKA (reference sequence). This CDR3 comprises 16 residues. CDR3 coding DNA: TGCAGTGCTAGTAGGACTAGCGCAGATTCCTACAATGAGCAGTTCTTC. Amino acid sequence: CSASRTSADSYNEQFF.

This chain joins TRBV7-2 and TRBJ1-2; D not certain. Trimming left V 1 base short and J 3 bases short, with 15 bases between. Germline assignment: CDR1 SGHTA and CDR2 FQGNSA. This CDR3 has 16 residues. CDR3 DNA sequence: TGTGCCAGCAGCTTAGGGGGATTTCTGTGGGACTATGGCTACACCTTC. Translation: CASSLGGFLWDYGYTF.

The table lists this clonotype with a count of one. The chain carries TRBV5-8 and TRBJ1-2, with no clear D. The germline V gene has CDR1 SGHTS and CDR2 YDEGEE. Trimming stripped 3 bases from V and 1 base from J, with 16 bases between. The CDR3 has 16 amino acids. The CDR3 sequence is CASSSPSVLVNYGYTF. DNA of the CDR3: TGTGCCAGCAGCTCGCCTTCAGTCTTGGTTAACTATGGCTACACCTTC.

This clonotype has a single count. The V call is TRBV7-2, the J call TRBJ2-2; 7 nucleotides agree with TRBD1. The CDR3 spans 15 residues. Trimming took 2 bases from V and 5 from J; bases not matched to a gene: 5. Germline lookup yields CDR1 SGHTA and CDR2 FQGNSA. CDR3 in amino acids: CASSLYRGVTGELFF. CDR3 nucleotide sequence: TGTGCCAGCAGCTTATACAGGGGAGTAACCGGGGAGCTGTTTTTT.

The chain has TRBV7-9 and TRBJ2-7, with 9 bases lining up with TRBD1. The CDR3 runs 17 residues. CDR1 SEHNR and CDR2 FQNEAQ come from the germline V gene (reference sequence). The J segment lost 5 bases and the V segment lost 1 base, leaving 12 bases of the junction unmatched. This CDR3 is CASSLVGGGQGTNEQYF. CDR3 coding DNA: TGTGCCAGCAGCTTAGTGGGAGGGGGACAGGGAACGAACGAGCAGTACTTC.

The chain is built from TRBV27 and TRBJ2-1; TRBD2 aligns across 10 bases. The CDR3 loop spans 14 amino acids. The junction had 10 bases not matched to a gene; V was cut back by 8 bases and J by 9 bases. The germline V gene encodes CDR1 MNHEY and CDR2 SMNVEV (reference sequence). CDR3 nucleotides: TGTGCCAGCTCCTTAGCGGGAGGTTCGAGTGAGCAGTTCTTC. Protein: CASSLAGGSSEQFF.

This clonotype was recorded only once. CDR3 loop: CAWSSFLAGVTGELFF. CDR3 in DNA: TGTGCCTGGAGCTCTTTTTTAGCGGGAGTCACCGGGGAGCTGTTTTTT. V is TRBV30 and J is TRBJ2-2, with 9 nucleotides matching TRBD2. J lost 4 bases, V lost 3 bases, and 9 bases had no gene match. The CDR3 has 16 amino acids. The germline V gene has CDR1 GTSNPN and CDR2 SVGIG (reference sequence).

The J gene is TRBJ1-1, the V gene TRBV4-2; D remains unclear. This CDR3 contains 13 residues. Trimming stripped 8 bases from V and 5 bases from J, with 15 bases between. Germline CDR1 reads LGHNA; CDR2 reads YNFKEQ. The CDR3 here is CASDEGGETEAFF. In nucleotides, the CDR3 is TGTGCCAGCGATGAAGGTGGTGAGACTGAAGCTTTCTTT.

The gene calls are TRBV5-6 and TRBJ1-5; D is possibly TRBD1 (6 bases). Germline lookup yields CDR1 SGHDT and CDR2 YYEEEE. The CDR3 loop spans 16 amino acids. V was clipped by 3 bases and J by 6 bases, with 19 bases between them. CDR3 region: CASSWGAGVLGQPQHF. The CDR3 DNA reads as TGTGCCAGCAGCTGGGGGGCGGGGGTTTTGGGTCAGCCCCAGCATTTT.

The V call is TRBV12-5, the J call TRBJ1-1, with D possibly TRBD1 on 5 matching bases. The germline V gene has CDR1 LGHNT and CDR2 FRNRAP. V gave up 6 bases and J gave up 0 bases, with 11 bases separating them. The CDR3 is 14 residues long. The CDR3 nucleotides are TGTGCTAGTGGCGGGGACGGACTGAACACTGAAGCTTTCTTT. Translated, it gives CASGGDGLNTEAFF.

The V and J genes are TRBV4-1 and TRBJ1-2, with D uncertain. Germline assignment: CDR1 MGHRA and CDR2 YSYEKL. There are 17 residues in the CDR3. The V and J ends lost 0 bases and 0 bases respectively, with 14 bases between them. This CDR3 reads CASSQDLTVEANYGYTF. Written as DNA, the CDR3 is TGCGCCAGCAGCCAAGATCTGACGGTCGAAGCTAACTATGGCTACACCTTC.

The rearrangement links TRBV27 to TRBJ2-3; 9 nucleotides agree with TRBD2. V shed 0 bases, J shed 3 bases, and the junction held 4 bases outside the gene matches. Germline lookup yields CDR1 MNHEY and CDR2 SMNVEV (reference sequence). The CDR3 is made up of 16 amino acids. In DNA, the CDR3 is TGTGCCAGCAGTTTATCTAGCGGGAGTAGGACAGATACGCAGTATTTT. Translated: CASSLSSGSRTDTQYF.

The rearrangement joins TRBV6-2 or TRBV6-3 to TRBJ1-2; 8 positions match TRBD1. V shed 0 bases and J 6 bases; nucleotides not matched to a gene: 3. The CDR3 length is 14 residues. Germline loops: CDR1 MNHEY, CDR2 SVGEGT. This CDR3 is CASSYSSGGDGYTF. CDR3 coding DNA: TGTGCCAGCAGTTACTCATCAGGGGGCGATGGCTACACCTTC.

The rearrangement joins TRBV4-1 to TRBJ2-6, with D uncertain. The CDR3 extends over 15 amino acids. The germline CDR1 and CDR2 sequences are MGHRA and YSYEKL. Trimming removed 5 bases at V and 6 bases at J, with 14 bases between. The CDR3 loop is CASSLGGEEANVLTF. The CDR3 DNA sequence: TGCGCCAGCAGCTTGGGTGGTGAAGAGGCCAACGTCCTGACTTTC.

J is TRBJ1-2 and V is TRBV15; D gene uncertain. Trimming removed 3 bases at V and 5 bases at J, with 10 bases between. Germline CDR1 is LNHNV and CDR2 is YYDKDF (reference sequence). This CDR3 has 13 residues. The CDR3 loop reads CATSSTVQYGYTF. CDR3 bases: TGTGCCACCAGCAGTACAGTACAATATGGCTACACCTTC.

This chain links TRBV27 with TRBJ2-1, with 10 bases fitting TRBD1. The CDR3 has 16 amino acids. Germline trimming cut 6 bases from V and 2 bases from J; bases unmatched to any gene: 7. Per the germline V gene, CDR1 is MNHEY and CDR2 is SMNVEV (reference sequence). Here the CDR3 reads CASRPLGTGAYNEQFF. CDR3 sequence (DNA): TGTGCCAGCAGACCATTGGGGACAGGGGCCTACAATGAGCAGTTCTTC.

The chain carries TRBV12-3 or TRBV12-4 and TRBJ2-1; 9 bases map to TRBD2. With 3 bases clipped from V and 8 bases from J, the junction kept 5 bases outside the gene matches. This CDR3 contains 14 residues. The CDR3 bases are TGTGCCAGCAGTTTCTCCGGGACTAGCTATGAGCAGTTCTTC. Its protein product is CASSFSGTSYEQFF.

The V call is TRBV9, the J call TRBJ2-3; the match to TRBD2 covers 7 bases. Germline V gene lookup returns CDR1 SGDLS and CDR2 YYNGEE. V trimming: 4 bases; J trimming: 2 bases; junction bases outside the gene matches: 7. This CDR3 region has 15 residues. Here the CDR3 DNA reads TGTGCCAGCAGCTTCCGGGAGGTCAACACAGATACGCAGTATTTT. It yields the protein CASSFREVNTDTQYF.

The genes are TRBV19 and TRBJ1-2, with 8 bases that match TRBD1. After removal of 1 base from V and 4 bases from J, the junction contained 5 bases not matched to a gene. Germline CDR1 and CDR2: LNHDA and SQIVND (reference sequence). The CDR3 runs 15 residues. The CDR3 DNA is TGTGCCAGTAGTATAGGCAGGGGGCGACCCTATGGCTACACCTTC. Its protein is CASSIGRGRPYGYTF.

This chain uses TRBV11-2 with TRBJ2-7; TRBD1 agrees at 8 bases. The CDR3 has 15 amino acids. The germline CDR1 and CDR2 sequences are SGHAT and FQNNGV. J lost 7 bases, V lost 5 bases, and 13 bases had no gene match. The CDR3 DNA is TGTGCCAGCAGCGCCCCCGGGCAGGGGGCGGGGGAGCAGTACTTC. It translates to CASSAPGQGAGEQYF.

The rearrangement joins TRBV5-1 to TRBJ2-6; D remains unclear. V was shortened by 3 bases and J by 0 bases, with 7 bases between the two germline ends. This CDR3 has 15 amino acids. Germline V gene sequence: CDR1 SGHRS, CDR2 YFSETQ. The CDR3 spells CASSSGHSGANVLTF. The CDR3 nucleotides read TGCGCCAGCAGCTCAGGTCACTCTGGGGCCAACGTCCTGACTTTC.

This clonotype was detected only once. J is TRBJ2-1 and V is TRBV27, with D possibly being TRBD2 (5 bases). The CDR3 sequence is 15 residues long. Germline-derived CDR1 and CDR2 are MNHEY and SMNVEV (reference sequence). The V end lost 7 bases, the J end lost 4 bases, and 17 bases lay between the germline ends. CDR3 nucleotides: TGTGCCAGCACCCTAATAGGGAGTAGTTACAATGAGCAGTTCTTC. Translation: CASTLIGSSYNEQFF.

This chain connects TRBV6-6 to TRBJ2-7; D not resolved. This CDR3 is 15 amino acids long. Between the trimmed V and J ends, which lost 2 bases and 0 bases, there was a span of 11 bases. Looked up from germline, CDR1 is MNHNY and CDR2 is SVGAGI (reference sequence). CDR3 region: CASSYNTVNSYEQYF. The DNA for the CDR3 is TGTGCCAGCAGTTACAATACAGTTAACTCCTACGAGCAGTACTTC.

The V and J genes are TRBV7-2 and TRBJ2-1; D is tentatively TRBD1 or TRBD2 (6 bases each). Trimming cost V 5 bases and J 4 bases, with 15 bases left between them. Germline V gene sequence: CDR1 SGHTA, CDR2 FQGNSA. The CDR3 runs 15 residues. In DNA, the CDR3 is TGTGCCAGCAGCCTGACCGGGGGCCTATACAATGAGCAGTTCTTC. It specifies CASSLTGGLYNEQFF.

V usage is TRBV13 and J usage is TRBJ2-1; weak D call: TRBD2 (5 bases). CDR1 and CDR2 (germline): PRHDT, FYEKMQ (reference sequence). V was clipped by 0 bases and J by 4 bases, with 10 bases between them. The CDR3 runs 15 residues. The CDR3 spells CASSLGPGSYNEQFF. The CDR3 region has the DNA TGTGCCAGCAGCTTAGGGCCGGGGTCATACAATGAGCAGTTCTTC.

This chain joins TRBV2 and TRBJ1-6, with TRBD1 matching 8 bases. Unmatched junction bases numbered 10, after V lost 5 bases and J lost 10 bases. The CDR3 length is 15 residues. CDR1 is SNHLY, CDR2 FYNNEI, per germline. The CDR3 coding sequence is TGTGCCAGCAGTACTACCAGGGGGCAAGGGTCACCCCTCCACTTT. This sequence encodes CASSTTRGQGSPLHF.

This CDR3 reads CAISESTRGQMNEKLFF. Here the CDR3 DNA reads TGTGCCATCAGTGAGTCAACGAGGGGGCAGATGAATGAAAAACTGTTTTTT. The rearrangement links TRBV10-3 to TRBJ1-4; TRBD1 matches 7 bases. CDR1 is ENHRY, CDR2 SYGVKD, per germline. Trimming took 0 bases from V and 5 from J; bases not matched to a gene: 9. This CDR3 comprises 17 residues.

The sample holds one count of this clonotype. The genes are TRBV7-9 and TRBJ2-5; no firm D call. In germline, CDR1 is SEHNR, CDR2 FQNEAQ (reference sequence). The CDR3 runs to 13 residues. Trimming left V 5 bases short and J 4 bases short, with 11 bases between. CDR3 in amino acids: CASSPKERETQYF. Here the CDR3 DNA reads TGTGCCAGCAGCCCAAAGGAGCGAGAGACCCAGTACTTC.